This T cell receptor (beta chain) derives from a study of PD-1 blockade in mismatch repair-deficient tumors. Germline lookup yields CDR1 SGHRS and CDR2 YFSETQ. Unmatched junction bases numbered 11, after V lost 4 bases and J lost 4 bases. The CDR3 is 15 residues long. Whole-study results and caveats: Tumor-resident clones, often undetectable pretreatment in blood, expanded then contracted after pembrolizumab.

This clone was found once. The antigen remains unidentified. The data were produced by immunoSEQ multiplex PCR, yet TCRdb's version contains in-frame clones alone and is incomplete. Of around 100,000 clones detected, 65% to 85% appear once; the ten largest clones hold 6.3%. Mismatch repair deficiency was confirmed in all patients, by PCR or immunohistochemistry. Three pembrolizumab responders had their TCRs sequenced. This specimen was peripheral blood, taken less than 37 weeks after starting pembrolizumab. This TCR was sampled from an adult with mismatch repair-deficient cancer. V and J are TRBV5-1 and TRBJ2-7, with 7 bases identical to TRBD1. The CDR3 region has the DNA TGCGCCAGCAGCGCCTGGGACAGTACCATTTACGAGCAGTACTTC. Translating gives CASSAWDSTIYEQYF.